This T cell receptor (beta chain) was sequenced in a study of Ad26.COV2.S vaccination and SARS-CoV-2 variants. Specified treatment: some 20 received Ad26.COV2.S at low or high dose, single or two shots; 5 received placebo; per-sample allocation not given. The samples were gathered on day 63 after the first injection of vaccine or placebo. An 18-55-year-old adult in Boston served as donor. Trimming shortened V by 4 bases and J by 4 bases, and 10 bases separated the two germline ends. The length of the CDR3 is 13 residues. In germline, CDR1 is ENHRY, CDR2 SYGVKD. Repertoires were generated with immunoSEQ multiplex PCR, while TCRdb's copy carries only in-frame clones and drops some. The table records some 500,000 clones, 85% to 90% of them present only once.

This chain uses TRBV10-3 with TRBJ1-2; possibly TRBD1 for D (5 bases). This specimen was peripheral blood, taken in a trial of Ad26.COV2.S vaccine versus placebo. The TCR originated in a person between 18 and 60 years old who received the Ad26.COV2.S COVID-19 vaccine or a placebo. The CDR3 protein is CAISVERGYGYTF. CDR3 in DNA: TGTGCCATCAGTGTGGAGAGGGGCTATGGCTACACCTTC.